These 3 T cell receptor beta chains share one sample of origin, sequenced in a study of cytotoxic CD8 clonotypes in ibrutinib-treated CLL. Here immunoSEQ multiplex PCR was the method, and the copy in TCRdb shows in-frame clones only, minus some. The sample includes hundreds of thousands of clones, approximately 67% seen only once; the top ten take approximately 6%. The material was PBMCs, obtained after 36 months of ibrutinib treatment. The receptor set was obtained from a human donor with chronic lymphocytic leukemia.

The genes are TRBV7-2 and TRBJ2-7; D is possibly TRBD2 (5 bases). CDR3 length: 17 amino acids. V lost 3 bases and J 0 bases, leaving 18 bases between the germline ends. Per germline, CDR1 SGHTA and CDR2 FQGNSA. CDR3 region: CASSLVGSGLGSYEQYF. CDR3 nucleotides: TGTGCCAGCAGCTTGGTTGGATCGGGGTTAGGCTCCTACGAGCAGTACTTC.

The V and J genes are TRBV28 and TRBJ1-1; D is possibly TRBD1 (5 bases). Germline CDR1 and CDR2: MDHEN and SYDVKM. V lost 6 bases and J 0 bases, leaving 8 bases between the germline ends. This CDR3 is 13 amino acids long. The DNA for the CDR3 is TGTGCCAGCAGGGACACAGTGAACACTGAAGCTTTCTTT. Amino acid sequence: CASRDTVNTEAFF.

V gene TRBV12-5 combines with J gene TRBJ1-6, with unresolved D. Trimming shortened V by 0 bases and J by 3 bases, and 12 bases separated the two germline ends. The germline V gene encodes CDR1 LGHNT and CDR2 FRNRAP. This CDR3 spans 17 amino acids. The CDR3 DNA is TGTGCTAGTGGTTTGGTAAAGGGTTTCCACTATAATTCACCCCTCCACTTT. Protein: CASGLVKGFHYNSPLHF.